The 15 T cell receptor beta chains below were found in one sample sequenced in a study of T-cell reconstitution after alpha-beta-depleted transplantation in children. Library preparation (for TCRbeta) was performed with unique molecular identifiers. TCRdb re-derived calls from the PCR reads in MiXCR, one entry per CDR3 protein. The sample contains about 410,000 distinct CDR3 sequences, just over 20% of which appear only once. The sample was PBMCs from the stem cell graft donor, taken from the stem cell graft. The receptors here all came from a human donor who donated a stem cell graft to a child with acute myeloid leukemia.

As DNA, the CDR3 is TGTGCCAGCACCACTCATTTAACCCGACTAGCGGGAGGCGGTAGGTTGGCCGGGGAGCTGTTTTTT. It translates to CASTTHLTRLAGGGRLAGELFF. The chain couples TRBV6-1 to TRBJ2-2; TRBD2 matches 13 bases. Germline V gene lookup returns CDR1 MNHNS and CDR2 SASEGT. The CDR3 runs 22 residues. The J segment lost 6 bases and the V segment lost 7 bases, leaving 26 bases of the junction unmatched.

V usage is TRBV29-1 and J usage is TRBJ2-7, with D uncertain. The CDR3 runs 13 residues. Germline V gene lookup returns CDR1 SQVTM and CDR2 ANQGSEA. V was pared by 4 bases and J by 1 base, with 11 bases between. This CDR3 reads CSVALQGSYEQYF. CDR3 in DNA: TGCAGCGTTGCCCTCCAAGGATCCTACGAGCAGTACTTC.

A few counts support this clonotype. The chain is built from TRBV12-3 or TRBV12-4 and TRBJ2-1, with 13 bases lining up with TRBD2. With 6 bases clipped from V and 9 bases from J, the junction kept 8 bases outside the gene matches. This CDR3 contains 15 residues. The CDR3 DNA reads TGTGCCAGCAGGCCTATTCGGACTAGCGGGGGTGAGCAGTTCTTC. Its translation is CASRPIRTSGGEQFF.

The CDR3 DNA follows: TGTGCCAGCAGCGCCGGGACAGGCTACGAGCAGTACTTC. It encodes CASSAGTGYEQYF. The chain couples TRBV7-9 to TRBJ2-7; 8 bases are shared with TRBD1. The CDR3 covers 13 residues. Germline trimming cut 5 bases from V and 3 bases from J; bases unmatched to any gene: 3. Germline CDR1 is SEHNR and CDR2 is FQNEAQ (reference sequence).

CDR3 sequence (DNA): TGCAGTGCTAGGCGGACAGGGGGCGATGGCTACACCTTC. Amino acids: CSARRTGGDGYTF. This chain uses TRBV20-1 with TRBJ1-2; 11 bases are shared with TRBD1. Germline V gives CDR1 DFQATT, CDR2 SNEGSKA (reference sequence). The V and J ends lost 3 bases and 6 bases, in that order; junction bases with no gene match: 3. The CDR3 has 13 residues.

The CDR3 DNA is TGTGCCAGCAGCTTGCCTTGGGGGGCAAACTACGAGCAGTACTTC. Translated, it gives CASSLPWGANYEQYF. The V call is TRBV5-8, the J call TRBJ2-7; D tentatively reads TRBD1 or TRBD2 (6 bases each). Trimming took off 1 base at V and 3 bases at J, with 14 bases between the two ends. The CDR3 is made up of 15 amino acids. The germline gives CDR1 SGHTS, CDR2 YDEGEE.

V usage is TRBV7-8 and J usage is TRBJ2-1; 12 bases line up with TRBD2. This CDR3 has 18 residues. The junction had 10 bases not matched to a gene; V was cut back by 4 bases and J by 3 bases. CDR1 SGHVS and CDR2 FQNEAQ come from the germline V gene. Here the CDR3 reads CASSSTSGRVPVYNEQFF. CDR3 sequence (DNA): TGTGCCAGCAGCTCGACTAGCGGGAGAGTTCCCGTCTACAATGAGCAGTTCTTC.

This clonotype was found a few times. The chain employs TRBV5-1 and TRBJ2-7, with 8 bases aligning to TRBD2. Germline-derived CDR1 and CDR2 are SGHRS and YFSETQ. V lost 0 bases and J lost 0; bases outside the gene matches: 5. CDR3 length: 16 residues. The CDR3 coding sequence is TGCGCCAGCAGCTTGGAGCGGGAGAATCCCTCCTACGAGCAGTACTTC. Protein sequence: CASSLERENPSYEQYF.

The rearrangement uses TRBV3-1 and TRBJ1-1; D unresolved. The CDR3 extends over 15 amino acids. Germline V gene lookup returns CDR1 LGHDT and CDR2 YNNKEL (reference sequence). Trimming pared 1 base from V and 0 bases from J, leaving 9 bases between. The CDR3 here is CASSQGYSMNTEAFF. Here the CDR3 DNA reads TGTGCCAGCAGCCAAGGGTACAGTATGAACACTGAAGCTTTCTTT.

The chain links TRBV5-1 to TRBJ2-7; TRBD1 is a possible D gene (5 bases). From germline, CDR1 is SGHRS and CDR2 YFSETQ. The CDR3 totals 15 residues. V was shortened by 6 bases and J by 7 bases, with 23 bases between the two germline ends. The DNA for the CDR3 is TGCGCCAGCACCTACTTCGTCGGATCTAGGGGAGAGCAGTACTTC. This translates into CASTYFVGSRGEQYF.

This clonotype was seen repeatedly, ten times or more. The J gene is TRBJ2-6, the V gene TRBV29-1, with D perhaps TRBD1 (6 bases). CDR1 is SQVTM and CDR2 is ANQGSEA in the germline V gene. The CDR3 spans 13 residues. With 6 bases removed from V and 2 bases from J, the gap between germline ends came to 8 bases. Here the CDR3 DNA reads TGCAGCGTCACAGGGACTGGGGCCAACGTCCTGACTTTC. Its translation is CSVTGTGANVLTF.

The V gene is TRBV4-1, the J gene TRBJ1-2; no clear D. Germline V gene sequence: CDR1 MGHRA, CDR2 YSYEKL. V lost 4 bases and J lost 4, with 13 bases in between. The CDR3 has 14 residues. The CDR3 DNA follows: TGCGCCAGCAGCCTACCGGGAGACCCCTATGGCTACACCTTC. Protein sequence: CASSLPGDPYGYTF.

Many counts were recorded for this clonotype. This chain uses TRBV20-1 with TRBJ2-3; D not resolved. Trimming stripped 3 bases from V and 0 bases from J, with 7 bases between. CDR3 length equals 13 residues. Germline CDR1 is DFQATT and CDR2 is SNEGSKA (reference sequence). CDR3 in DNA: TGCAGTGCTAGGGTACTTAGCACAGATACGCAGTATTTT. It translates to CSARVLSTDTQYF.

Here the CDR3 DNA reads TGTGCCAGCAGACCAGACCTCGATGGCTACACCTTC. Its translation: CASRPDLDGYTF. The rearrangement joins TRBV12-3 or TRBV12-4 to TRBJ1-2, with D unresolved. The CDR3 is 12 residues long. Trimming took off 6 bases at V and 6 bases at J, with 11 bases between the two ends.

The V and J genes are TRBV5-1 and TRBJ2-1, with TRBD2 matching 11 bases. The CDR3 covers 16 residues. Germline-derived CDR1 and CDR2 are SGHRS and YFSETQ. V was clipped by 3 bases and J by 5 bases; unmatched bases: 7. The CDR3 is CASSSPGLAANNEQFF. DNA of the CDR3: TGCGCCAGCAGCTCACCGGGACTAGCGGCTAACAATGAGCAGTTCTTC.